This T cell receptor (beta chain) was identified during a study of blood T cell repertoires in COVID-19. As for the study in general: The analysed material was cDNA or gDNA that came from T cells, B-cell-depleted T cells, or PBMCs.

Produced via immunoSEQ multiplex PCR; TCRdb's table is partial and in-frame only. The table lists approximately 210,000 clones, approximately 84% of them singletons, with over 1.5% in the top ten. CDR3 length: 15 amino acids. CDR1 and CDR2 from the germline V gene are MNHEY and SMNVEV (reference sequence). The V and J ends lost 6 bases and 2 bases respectively, with 17 bases between them. Specimen: peripheral blood. The TCR comes from a man aged 40-49 years with active or convalescent COVID-19. The chain is built from TRBV27 and TRBJ2-7; a weak D match, TRBD2 (6 bases). As DNA, the CDR3 is TGTGCCAGCAGCCGACCGGGACTGGGGGCCTACGAGCAGTACTTC. This gives the protein CASSRPGLGAYEQYF.